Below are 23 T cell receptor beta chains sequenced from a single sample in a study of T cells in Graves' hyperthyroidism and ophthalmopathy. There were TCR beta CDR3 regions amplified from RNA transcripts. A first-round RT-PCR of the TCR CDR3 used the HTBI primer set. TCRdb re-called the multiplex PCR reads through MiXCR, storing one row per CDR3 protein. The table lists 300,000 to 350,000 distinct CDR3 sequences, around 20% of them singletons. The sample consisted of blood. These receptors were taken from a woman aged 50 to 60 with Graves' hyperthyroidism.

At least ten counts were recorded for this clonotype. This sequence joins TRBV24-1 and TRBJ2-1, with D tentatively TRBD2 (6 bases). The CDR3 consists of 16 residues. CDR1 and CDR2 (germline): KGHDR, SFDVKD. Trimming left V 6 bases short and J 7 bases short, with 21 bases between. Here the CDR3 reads CATSRAGTGSGNEQFF. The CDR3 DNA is TGTGCCACCAGTCGTGCGGGAACGGGGTCCGGGAATGAGCAGTTCTTC.

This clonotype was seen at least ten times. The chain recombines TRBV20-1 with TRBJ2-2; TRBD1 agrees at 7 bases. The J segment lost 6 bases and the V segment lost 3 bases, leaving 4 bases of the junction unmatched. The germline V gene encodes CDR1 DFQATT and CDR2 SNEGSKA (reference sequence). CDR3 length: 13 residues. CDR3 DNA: TGCAGTGCTAGCCCACAGGGGCCCGGGGAGCTGTTTTTT. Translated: CSASPQGPGELFF.

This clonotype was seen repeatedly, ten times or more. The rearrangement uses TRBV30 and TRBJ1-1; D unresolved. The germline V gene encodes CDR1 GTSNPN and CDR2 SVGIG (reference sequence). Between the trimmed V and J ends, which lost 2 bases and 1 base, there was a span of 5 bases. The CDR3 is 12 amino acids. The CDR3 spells CAWSMTNTEAFF. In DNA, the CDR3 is TGTGCCTGGAGTATGACGAACACTGAAGCTTTCTTT.

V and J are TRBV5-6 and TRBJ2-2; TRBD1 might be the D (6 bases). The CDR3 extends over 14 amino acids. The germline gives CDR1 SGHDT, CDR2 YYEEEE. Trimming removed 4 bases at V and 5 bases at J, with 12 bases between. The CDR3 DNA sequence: TGTGCCAGCAGCCTACAGGGTCGTACCGGGGAGCTGTTTTTT. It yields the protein CASSLQGRTGELFF.

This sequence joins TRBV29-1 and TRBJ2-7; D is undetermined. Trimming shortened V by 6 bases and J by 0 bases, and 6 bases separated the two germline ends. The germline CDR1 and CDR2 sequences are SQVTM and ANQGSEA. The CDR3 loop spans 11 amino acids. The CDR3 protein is CSVLSSYEQYF. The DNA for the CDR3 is TGCAGCGTCCTGAGCTCCTACGAGCAGTACTTC.

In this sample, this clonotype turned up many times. CDR3 sequence: CASSYSAGQHMNTEAFF. In DNA, the CDR3 is TGTGCCAGCAGTTATTCGGCCGGACAACACATGAACACTGAAGCTTTCTTT. This chain uses TRBV6-1 with TRBJ1-1; TRBD1 might be the D (5 bases). Looked up from germline, CDR1 is MNHNS and CDR2 is SASEGT. The V gene lost 5 bases and the J gene lost 0 bases, with 19 bases spanning the gap. This CDR3 is 17 amino acids long.

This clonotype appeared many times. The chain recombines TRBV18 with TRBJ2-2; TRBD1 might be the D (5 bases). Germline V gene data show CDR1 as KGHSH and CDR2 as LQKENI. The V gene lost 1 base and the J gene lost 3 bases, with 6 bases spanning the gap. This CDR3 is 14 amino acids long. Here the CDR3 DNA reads TGTGCCAGCTCACCACAAGGGGACACCGGGGAGCTGTTTTTT. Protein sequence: CASSPQGDTGELFF.

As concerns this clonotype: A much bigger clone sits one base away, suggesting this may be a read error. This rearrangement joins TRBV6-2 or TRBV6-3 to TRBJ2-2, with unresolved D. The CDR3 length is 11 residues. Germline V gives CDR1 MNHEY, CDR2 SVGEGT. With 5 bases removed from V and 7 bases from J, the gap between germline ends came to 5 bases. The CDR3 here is CASSHGGELFF. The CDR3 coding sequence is TGTGCCAGCAGTCACGGCGGGGAGCTGTTTTTT.

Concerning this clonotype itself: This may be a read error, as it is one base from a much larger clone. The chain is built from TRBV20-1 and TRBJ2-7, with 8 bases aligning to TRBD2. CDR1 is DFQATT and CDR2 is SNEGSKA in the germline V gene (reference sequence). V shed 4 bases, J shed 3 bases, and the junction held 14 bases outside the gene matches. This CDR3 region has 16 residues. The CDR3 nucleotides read TGCAGTGCTAACACGAGGACTAGCAGGAGTAGCTACGAGCAGTACTTC. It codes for CSANTRTSRSSYEQYF.

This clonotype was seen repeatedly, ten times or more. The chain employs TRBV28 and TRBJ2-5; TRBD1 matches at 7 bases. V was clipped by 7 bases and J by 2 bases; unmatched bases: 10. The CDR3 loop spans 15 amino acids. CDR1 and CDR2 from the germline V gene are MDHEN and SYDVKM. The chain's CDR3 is CASISLSGQQETQYF. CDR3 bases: TGTGCCAGCATCTCATTGTCGGGACAGCAAGAGACCCAGTACTTC.

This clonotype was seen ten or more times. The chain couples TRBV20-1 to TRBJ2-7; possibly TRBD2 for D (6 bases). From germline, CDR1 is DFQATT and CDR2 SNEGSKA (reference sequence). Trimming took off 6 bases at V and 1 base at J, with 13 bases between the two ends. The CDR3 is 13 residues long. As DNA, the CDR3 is TGCAGTGCCCCCGAGGGGAGGTCCTACGAGCAGTACTTC. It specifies CSAPEGRSYEQYF.

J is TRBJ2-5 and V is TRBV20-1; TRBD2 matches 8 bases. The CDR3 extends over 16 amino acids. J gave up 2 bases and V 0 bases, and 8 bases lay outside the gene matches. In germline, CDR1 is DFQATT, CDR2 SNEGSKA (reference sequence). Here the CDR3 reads CSAREDRGGRQETQYF. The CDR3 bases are TGCAGTGCTAGAGAGGATCGGGGGGGAAGGCAAGAGACCCAGTACTTC.

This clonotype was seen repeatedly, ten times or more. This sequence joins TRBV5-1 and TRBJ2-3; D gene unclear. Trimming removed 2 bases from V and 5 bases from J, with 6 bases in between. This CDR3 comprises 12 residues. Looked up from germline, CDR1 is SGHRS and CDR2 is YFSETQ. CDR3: CASSFSGDTQYF. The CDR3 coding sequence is TGCGCCAGCAGCTTCAGTGGAGATACGCAGTATTTT.

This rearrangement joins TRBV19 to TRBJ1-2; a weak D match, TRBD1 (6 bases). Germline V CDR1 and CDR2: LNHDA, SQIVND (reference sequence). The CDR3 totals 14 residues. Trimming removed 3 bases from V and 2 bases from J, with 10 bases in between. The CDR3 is CASSIRTENYGYTF. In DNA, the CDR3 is TGTGCCAGTAGTATCAGGACAGAGAACTATGGCTACACCTTC.

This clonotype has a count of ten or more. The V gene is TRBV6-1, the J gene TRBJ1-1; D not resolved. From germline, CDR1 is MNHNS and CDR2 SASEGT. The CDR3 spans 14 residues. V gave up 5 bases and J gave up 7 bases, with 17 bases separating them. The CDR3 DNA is TGTGCCAGCAGTTTAGAGGGTGGTTTCGGTGAAGCTTTCTTT. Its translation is CASSLEGGFGEAFF.

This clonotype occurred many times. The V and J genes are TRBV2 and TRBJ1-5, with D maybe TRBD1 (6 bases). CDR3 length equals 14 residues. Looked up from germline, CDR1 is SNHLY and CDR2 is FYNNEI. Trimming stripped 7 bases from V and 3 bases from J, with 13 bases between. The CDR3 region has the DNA TGTGCCAGCACCCTCGGACAGCTCAATCAGCCCCAGCATTTT. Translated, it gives CASTLGQLNQPQHF. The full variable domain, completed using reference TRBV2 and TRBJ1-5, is EPEVTQTPSHQVTQMGQEVILRCVPISNHLYFYWYRQILGQKVEFLVSFYNNEISEKSEIFDDQFSVERPDGSNFTLKIRSTKLEDSAMYFCASTLGQLNQPQHFGDGTRLSIL.

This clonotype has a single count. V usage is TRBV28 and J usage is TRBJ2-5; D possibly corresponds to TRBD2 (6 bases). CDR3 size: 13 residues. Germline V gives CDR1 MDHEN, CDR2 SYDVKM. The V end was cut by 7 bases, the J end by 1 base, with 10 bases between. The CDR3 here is CASNGGIQETQYF. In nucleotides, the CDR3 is TGTGCCAGCAACGGGGGTATCCAAGAGACCCAGTACTTC.

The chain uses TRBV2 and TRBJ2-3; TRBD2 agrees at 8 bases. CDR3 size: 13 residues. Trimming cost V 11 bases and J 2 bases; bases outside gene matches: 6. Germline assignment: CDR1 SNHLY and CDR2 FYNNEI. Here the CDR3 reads CASQREITDTQYF. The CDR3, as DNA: TGTGCCTCCCAGCGGGAGATCACAGATACGCAGTATTTT. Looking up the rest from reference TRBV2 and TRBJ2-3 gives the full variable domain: EPEVTQTPSHQVTQMGQEVILRCVPISNHLYFYWYRQILGQKVEFLVSFYNNEISEKSEIFDDQFSVERPDGSNFTLKIRSTKLEDSAMYFCASQREITDTQYFGPGTRLTVL.

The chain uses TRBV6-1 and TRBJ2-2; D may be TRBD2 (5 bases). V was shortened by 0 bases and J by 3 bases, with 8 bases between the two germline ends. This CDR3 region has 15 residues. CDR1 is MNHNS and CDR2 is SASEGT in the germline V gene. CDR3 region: CASSEAAGYTGELFF. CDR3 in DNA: TGTGCCAGCAGTGAAGCGGCGGGCTACACCGGGGAGCTGTTTTTT.

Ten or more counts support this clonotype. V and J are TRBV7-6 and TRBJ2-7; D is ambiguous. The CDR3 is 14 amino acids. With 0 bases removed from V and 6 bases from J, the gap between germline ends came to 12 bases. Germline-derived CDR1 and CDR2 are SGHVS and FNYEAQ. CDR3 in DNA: TGTGCCAGCAGCTTAGCGCCCCAGGACCGCGAGCAGTACTTC. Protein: CASSLAPQDREQYF.

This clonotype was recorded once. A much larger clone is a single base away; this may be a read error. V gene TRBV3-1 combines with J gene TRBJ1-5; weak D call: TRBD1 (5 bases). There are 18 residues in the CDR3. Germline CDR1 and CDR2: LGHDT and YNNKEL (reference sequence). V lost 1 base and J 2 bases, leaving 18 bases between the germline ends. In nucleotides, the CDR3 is TGTGCCAGCAGCCAAGGGGGGGGGAGACCGAGGGGCAATCAGCCCCAGCATTTT. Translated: CASSQGGGRPRGNQPQHF.

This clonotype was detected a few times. CDR3 in DNA: TGTGCCAGCAGCGGGACACCTGGTCGCCGGGACACTGAAGCTTTCTTT. This gives the protein CASSGTPGRRDTEAFF. This chain links TRBV2 with TRBJ1-1; D is possibly TRBD1 (6 bases). CDR1 is SNHLY and CDR2 is FYNNEI in the germline V gene. V was trimmed by 6 bases and J by 3 bases, leaving 20 bases between them. The CDR3 length is 16 residues.

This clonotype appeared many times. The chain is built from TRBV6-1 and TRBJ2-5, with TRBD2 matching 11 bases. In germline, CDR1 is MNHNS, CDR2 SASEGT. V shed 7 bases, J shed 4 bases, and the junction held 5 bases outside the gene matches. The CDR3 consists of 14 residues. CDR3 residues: CASKVAGGSETQYF. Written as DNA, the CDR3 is TGTGCCAGCAAAGTAGCGGGAGGGTCAGAGACCCAGTACTTC.